This entry lists 18 T cell receptor delta chains sequenced from one sample in a study of γδ T cells in repeated Plasmodium falciparum infection. Vgamma9/Vdelta2+ and Vdelta2-negative gammadelta T cells were flow-sorted from PBMC for bulk sequencing. TCRdb re-called the multiplex PCR reads with CATT. The table lists under 60,000 delta-chain clones, approximately 1.5% of them singletons. The sample comprised gamma-delta T cells from blood. The receptors here all came from a pool of human donors (malaria-infected and uninfected, not separated).

This clone was seen at least ten times. This sequence is one base from a far larger clone and is likely a read error. This same CDR3 is encoded by further DNA sequences in the sample. This rearrangement joins TRDV2 to TRDJ1, with 9 bases fitting TRDD3. J gave up 3 bases and V 0 bases, and 13 bases lay outside the gene matches. The germline V gene has CDR1 GEAIGNYY and CDR2 EKD. There are 18 residues in the CDR3. The CDR3 nucleotides are TGTGCCTGTGACACCGGGAAGTTACTTGGGGATACGCCCGATAAACTCATCTTT. This codes for CACDTGKLLGDTPDKLIF.

A remark on this clone: The protein recorded in TCRdb matches a much larger clone and deviates from this DNA's translation at residue 3, suggesting a read error; the protein here is obtained by translating the DNA. The V call is TRDV1, the J call TRDJ2; TRDD3 aligns across 7 bases. Germline-derived CDR1 and CDR2 are TSWWSYY and QGS. The CDR3 runs to 20 residues. The DNA for the CDR3 is TGTGCTATTGGGGAGGTCACTATGACTGGGGATCCCGGTGGTGGAGCACAACTCTTCTTT. Its protein product is CAIGEVTMTGDPGGGAQLFF.

This clone was detected a few times. The protein TCRdb gives is from a much larger clone and does not agree with this DNA's translation at residue 10, likely a read error; the protein shown here comes from the DNA. CDR3 sequence (DNA): TGTGCTCTTGGATCCCTCCTACGGGTACCGGGGGTCCCTGAGGCCGATAAACTGATCTTT. It is translated as CALGSLLRVPGVPEADKLIF. The J segment was not called; the V segment is TRDV1; TRDD3, as called in the table, went unchecked against the DNA. This CDR3 is built from 20 residues. Germline CDR1 is TSWWSYY and CDR2 is QGS.

Remarks on this clone: This likely stems from a read error, as it lies one base from a far larger clone. The same CDR3 arises from other DNA sequences in this sample as well. V gene TRDV1 combines with J gene TRDJ1; 7 bases map to TRDD2. The J gene was missing in TCRdb and was found by matching the end of the DNA to germline. There are 23 residues in the CDR3. The germline gives CDR1 TSWWSYY, CDR2 QGS. In nucleotides, the CDR3 is TGTGCTCTCGGGGAACTTTCCATTTCCTACCAGGGGGGGTCCATCACCTACACCGATAAACTCATCTTT. It is translated as CALGELSISYQGGSITYTDKLIF.

This clone was observed a handful of times. A far larger clone is one nucleotide away, so this likely arose from a read error. This CDR3 is also generated by other DNA sequences in the sample. This chain connects TRDV1 to TRDJ1; 9 nucleotides line up with TRDD3. The J gene comes from matching the DNA to germline here; TCRdb lacks it. The length of the CDR3 is 20 residues. The germline V gene encodes CDR1 TSWWSYY and CDR2 QGS. The CDR3 protein is CALGEDLKGWGIYPTGKLIF. The CDR3 DNA sequence: TGTGCTCTTGGGGAAGACTTAAAGGGCTGGGGGATCTATCCCACCGGTAAACTCATCTTT.

This clone was found a few times. A far larger clone is just one base off, so this is likely a read error. Other nucleotide sequences in the sample specify the same CDR3. The rearrangement joins TRDV1 to TRDJ1, with TRDD3 identical over 10 bases. The J gene was missing in TCRdb and was found by matching the end of the DNA to germline. The CDR3 has 18 amino acids. The germline gives CDR1 TSWWSYY, CDR2 QGS. The CDR3 sequence is CALGELELGDLYTDKLIF. Here the CDR3 DNA reads TGCGCTCTTGGGGAACTAGAACTGGGGGATTTATACACCGATAAACTCATCTTT.

This clone showed up many times. J is TRDJ4 and V is TRDV1; TRDD3 matches at 11 bases. CDR3 size: 18 residues. V was pared by 2 bases and J by 0 bases, with 11 bases of the junction left unmatched. CDR1 and CDR2 (germline): TSWWSYY, QGS. CDR3 region: CALGEKIQLGDKARPLIF. The CDR3 bases are TGTGCTCTTGGGGAAAAGATTCAACTGGGGGATAAGGCCAGACCCCTGATCTTT.

Concerning this clone itself: It differs at one base from a far larger clone, so likely a read error. Other DNA sequences in the same sample also yield this CDR3. The chain couples TRDV1 to TRDJ1; D is perhaps TRDD3 (5 bases). Germline V gene lookup returns CDR1 TSWWSYY and CDR2 QGS. The CDR3 contains 16 residues. The CDR3 here is CALIPPQYWRTDKLIF. CDR3 nucleotide sequence: TGCGCTCTTATACCTCCCCAGTACTGGAGGACCGATAAACTCATCTTT.

In regard to this clone: The translation of this DNA and the TCRdb protein of a much larger clone differ at residue 19, probably owing to a read error; the protein shown here is translated from the DNA. The CDR3 nucleotides are TGTGCTCTTGGGGATCTGGACGGTACTGGGGGATACGTCATATACACCGATAAACCCATCTTT. It encodes CALGDLDGTGGYVIYTDKPIF. Here the V gene is TRDV1, but the J gene went uncalled; the table's D call, TRDD3, has no DNA check behind it. Germline-derived CDR1 and CDR2 are TSWWSYY and QGS. This CDR3 has 21 residues.

This clone has a count of ten or more. The TCRdb protein and the DNA translation do not line up at residue 11; the protein shown here was made by translating the DNA. This chain joins TRDV1 and TRDJ1, with D maybe TRDD2 (9 bases). TCRdb supplies no J gene; here it was assigned by aligning the nucleotide sequence to germline. CDR1 is TSWWSYY, CDR2 QGS, per germline. The V end lost 5 bases, the J end lost 3 bases, and 34 bases lay between the germline ends. CDR3 size: 21 residues. Written as DNA, the CDR3 is TGTGCTCTTGGGCCATCCTTCCTACGACTGTGGGATACGAGGTCCCCCGATAAACTCATCTTT. This gives the protein CALGPSFLRLWDTRSPDKLIF.

This clone occurred a few times. The TCRdb protein comes from a much larger clone and disagrees with this DNA's translation at residue 10, likely due to a read error; the protein given here is derived from the DNA. The CDR3 here is CACDTVGLLREDTDKLIF. The DNA of the CDR3 is TGTGCCTGTGACACCGTGGGCTTACTGAGGGAAGACACCGATAAACTCATCTTT. The gene calls are TRDV2 and TRDJ1; D unclear. Germline matching of the DNA provided the J gene here, since TCRdb leaves it blank. Germline lookup yields CDR1 GEAIGNYY and CDR2 EKD. This CDR3 is 18 amino acids long. V lost 0 bases, J lost 0 bases, and 19 bases lay in between.

This clone appeared a few times. For this DNA, TCRdb reports the protein of a much larger clone, which diverges at residue 6, most likely from a read error; the protein presented here is translated directly from the DNA. The chain joins TRDV1 to TRDJ1, with D perhaps assigned TRDD2 or TRDD3 (5 bases each). Trimming stripped 3 bases from V and 3 bases from J, with 23 bases between. The CDR3 contains 18 residues. The germline V gene has CDR1 TSWWSYY and CDR2 QGS. The CDR3 sequence is CALGDYLRITGTADKLIF. The CDR3 DNA sequence: TGTGCTCTTGGGGACTACCTACGTATTACTGGTACTGCCGATAAACTCATCTTT.

This clone was picked up a small number of times. The protein that TCRdb holds for this DNA derives from a much larger clone and differs from the translated DNA at residue 19, which likely indicates a read error; the protein shown here is translated from the DNA. The CDR3 DNA is TGTGCTCTTGGGGATGAGTCACTTACGGGGGATACGCGTAGCACCGATAAACTCACCTTT. This sequence encodes CALGDESLTGDTRSTDKLTF. The chain recombines TRDV1 with TRDJ1, with 10 nucleotides matching TRDD3. CDR1 is TSWWSYY and CDR2 is QGS in the germline V gene. This CDR3 is 20 amino acids long.

Points on this clone: TCRdb lists the protein of a much larger clone for this DNA, which differs at residue 19, so this is likely a read error; the protein given here is translated from the DNA itself. The genes are TRDV1 and TRDJ1, with D possibly being TRDD2 (5 bases). TCRdb records no J gene; here it was assigned by comparing the DNA to germline. This CDR3 comprises 22 residues. Germline CDR1 reads TSWWSYY; CDR2 reads QGS. CDR3 region: CALGDYHRPTYDWTGATDRLIF. DNA for the CDR3: TGTGCTCTTGGGGACTACCACCGCCCTACGTACGATTGGACGGGCGCCACCGATAGACTCATCTTT.

This clone showed up many times. TCRdb pairs this DNA with a much larger clone's protein that differs at residue 9, likely a read error; the protein shown was translated from the DNA. The rearrangement links TRDV1 to TRDJ1, with 13 bases that match TRDD3. TCRdb leaves out the J gene; it was filled in here by matching the DNA to germline. CDR3 length: 21 residues. Germline V CDR1 and CDR2: TSWWSYY, QGS. V lost 4 bases and J lost 8; bases outside the gene matches: 25. The CDR3 sequence: CALGGAPYRVLGDTLPFKLIF. In nucleotides, the CDR3 is TGTGCTCTTGGGGGTGCTCCCTACCGTGTACTGGGGGATACGCTCCCCTTCAAACTCATCTTT.

This clone was detected a few times. A far larger clone differs by one base, so this is likely a read error. Other DNA sequences in the same sample also yield this CDR3. The chain combines TRDV1 with TRDJ1; D might be TRDD3 (5 bases). TCRdb leaves out the J gene; it was filled in here by matching the DNA to germline. Germline CDR1 and CDR2: TSWWSYY and QGS. CDR3 size: 25 residues. The CDR3 sequence: CALGELGRLGYSSSSGGQYTDKLIF. DNA for the CDR3: TGTGCTCTTGGGGAACTAGGCAGGCTCGGCTACTCTAGCTCATCCGGGGGGCAGTACACCGACAAACTCATCTTT.

This clone was seen ten or more times. This DNA translates differently at residue 11 from the TCRdb protein, which is that of a much larger clone; a read error is likely, and the protein shown is the DNA's own translation. V usage is TRDV1 and J usage is TRDJ1; D remains ambiguous. Trimming stripped 2 bases from V and 6 bases from J, with 19 bases between. The CDR3 extends over 16 amino acids. The V gene's germline CDR1 is TSWWSYY and CDR2 QGS. CDR3 DNA sequence: TGTGCTCTTGGGGAAAATTTCGGGCTGAGATGCAATAAACTCATCTTT. Its translation is CALGENFGLRCNKLIF.

This clone was recorded many times. The CDR3 nucleotides are TGTGCCTGTGACACGTTAGGTGGGGGATACTCCCACACCGATAAACTCATCTTT. It is translated as CACDTLGGGYSHTDKLIF. The chain uses TRDV2 and TRDJ1; TRDD3 matches 10 bases. The V gene's germline CDR1 is GEAIGNYY and CDR2 EKD. The CDR3 sequence is 18 residues long. V lost 1 base and J lost 0; bases outside the gene matches: 10.